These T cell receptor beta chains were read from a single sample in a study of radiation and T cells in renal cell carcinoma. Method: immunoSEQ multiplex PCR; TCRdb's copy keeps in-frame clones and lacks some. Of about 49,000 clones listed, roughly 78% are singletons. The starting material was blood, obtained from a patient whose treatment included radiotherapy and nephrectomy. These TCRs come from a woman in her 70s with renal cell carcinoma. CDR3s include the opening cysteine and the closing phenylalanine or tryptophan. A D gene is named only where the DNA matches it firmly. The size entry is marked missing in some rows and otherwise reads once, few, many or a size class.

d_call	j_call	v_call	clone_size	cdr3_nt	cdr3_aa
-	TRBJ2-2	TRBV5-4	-	TGTGCCAGCAGCTTGATTGGGGGGAACACCGGGGAGCTGTTTTTT	CASSLIGGNTGELFF
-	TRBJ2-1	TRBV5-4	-	TGTGCCAGCAGCGAAAACAGGGTTGGCAATGAGCAGTTCTTC	CASSENRVGNEQFF
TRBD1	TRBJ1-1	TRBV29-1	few	TGCAGCGGAAGGACAGGGGGCTTAACTGAAGCTTTCTTT	CSGRTGGLTEAFF
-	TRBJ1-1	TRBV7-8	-	TGTGCCAGCAGCCCCCTAACACTTGCTCCTGAAGCTTTCTTT	CASSPLTLAPEAFF
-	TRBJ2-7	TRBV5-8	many	TGTGCCAGCAGCCACCAAGGGTTGGGCTCCTACGAGCAGTACTTC	CASSHQGLGSYEQYF
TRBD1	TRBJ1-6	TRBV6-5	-	TGTGCCAGCAGGGAACAGGGGTCCTATAATTCACCCCTCCACTTT	CASREQGSYNSPLHF
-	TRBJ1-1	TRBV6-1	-	TGTGCCAGCAGAGGGAACAAACTTAACACTGAAGCTTTCTTT	CASRGNKLNTEAFF
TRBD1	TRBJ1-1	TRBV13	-	TGTGCCAGCAGCCGGACAGGGGTAGTATTAGACACTGAAGCTTTCTTT	CASSRTGVVLDTEAFF
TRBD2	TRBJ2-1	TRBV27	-	TGTGCCAGCAGGCCTAGCGGGTACAATGAGCAGTTCTTC	CASRPSGYNEQFF
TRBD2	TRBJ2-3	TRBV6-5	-	TGTGCCAGCAGTGTGGGAGGGAGCACAGATACGCAGTATTTT	CASSVGGSTDTQYF
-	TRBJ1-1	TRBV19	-	TGTGCCAGTACCCCGGGAGGGCCCTACACTGAAGCTTTCTTT	CASTPGGPYTEAFF
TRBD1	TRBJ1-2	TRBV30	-	TGTGCCTGGAGTGTATCGCAGGGGGCGCGGGTTGGCTACACCTTC	CAWSVSQGARVGYTF
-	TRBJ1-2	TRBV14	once	TGTGCCAGCCTCCTTTCCCAATATGGCTACACCTTC	CASLLSQYGYTF
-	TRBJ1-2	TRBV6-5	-	TGTGCCAGCGGGTGGCAGCCGGAGGAGGGCTACACCTTC	CASGWQPEEGYTF
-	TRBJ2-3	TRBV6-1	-	TGTGCGAGCCTGGACCGATTAGGACTAGATACGCAGTATTTT	CASLDRLGLDTQYF
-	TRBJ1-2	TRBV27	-	TGTGCCAGCAGCCTTGGGTCGGGACTTCATTATGGCTACACCTTC	CASSLGSGLHYGYTF
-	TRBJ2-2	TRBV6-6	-	TGTGCCAGCGCTCCGGGACGCTGGAACACCGGGGAGCTGTTTTTT	CASAPGRWNTGELFF
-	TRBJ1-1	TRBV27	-	TGTGCCAGCAGTTTATTTGGCAGGATAAACACTGAAGCTTTCTTT	CASSLFGRINTEAFF
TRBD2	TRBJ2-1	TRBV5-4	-	TGTGCCAGCAGCCTAGCGGGCGTCTCCTACAATGAGCAGTTCTTC	CASSLAGVSYNEQFF
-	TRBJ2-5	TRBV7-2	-	TGTGCCAGCAGCTCCTTAGCATCGGAGACCCAGTACTTC	CASSSLASETQYF
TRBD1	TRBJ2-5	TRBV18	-	TGTGCCAGCTATCGAGGGACAGAAGAGACCCAGTACTTC	CASYRGTEETQYF
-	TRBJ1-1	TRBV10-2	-	TGCGCCAGCAGTTACCTGGGACGGACGAACGACACTGAAGCTTTCTTT	CASSYLGRTNDTEAFF
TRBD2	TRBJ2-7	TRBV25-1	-	TGTGCCAGCAGAGCTAGCGGGTGGGACTCCTACGAGCAGTACTTC	CASRASGWDSYEQYF
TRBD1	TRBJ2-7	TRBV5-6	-	TGTGCCAGCAGCTTGGAGGGACAGGGAAGCTCCTACGAGCAGTACTTC	CASSLEGQGSSYEQYF
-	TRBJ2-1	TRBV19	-	TGTGCCAGTAGCGGGAGAGTAAATGAGCAGTTCTTC	CASSGRVNEQFF
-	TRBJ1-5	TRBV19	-	TGTGCCAGTAGTATTAGGCCGACAGAGAATAGCAATCAGCCCCAGCATTTT	CASSIRPTENSNQPQHF
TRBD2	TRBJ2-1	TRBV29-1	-	TGCAGCGCACTGAAGAGGGCTAGCGGGAGTGAGCAGTTCTTC	CSALKRASGSEQFF
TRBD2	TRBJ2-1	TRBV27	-	TGTGCCAGCAGTATGGGACTACCCTTAGGGGAGCAGTTCTTC	CASSMGLPLGEQFF
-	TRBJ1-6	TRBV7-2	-	TGTGCCAGCAGCCCCGCAGGGGTTAATTCACCCCTCCACTTT	CASSPAGVNSPLHF
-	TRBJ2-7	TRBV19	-	TGTGCCAGTAGCCTACTAGGGTCCGACGAGCAGTACTTC	CASSLLGSDEQYF
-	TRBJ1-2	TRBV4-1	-	TGCGCCAGCAGCCAAACATCAGGGTTCTATGGCTACACCTTC	CASSQTSGFYGYTF
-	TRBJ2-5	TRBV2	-	TGTGCCAGCAGTGCGAACAGACAAGAGACCCAGTACTTC	CASSANRQETQYF
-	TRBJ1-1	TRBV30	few	TGTGCCTGGGACTATCAGGGCTCTCTAGCTTTCTTT	CAWDYQGSLAFF
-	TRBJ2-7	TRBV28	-	TGTGCCAGCAGTTTATCCGACTACGAGCAGTACTTC	CASSLSDYEQYF
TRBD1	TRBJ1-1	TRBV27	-	TGTGCCAGCAGTCTACAAAGGGGGCTTGGCACTGAAGCTTTCTTT	CASSLQRGLGTEAFF
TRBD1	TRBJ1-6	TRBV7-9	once	TGTGCCAGCAGCTTCGTAAGCGCAGGGGGCGATAATTCACCCCTCCACTTT	CASSFVSAGGDNSPLHF